This T cell receptor beta chain was recorded in a study of shared clonotypes between healthy human individuals. Across the whole study: Used for every donor were three CD4 naive, three CD4 memory, two CD8 naive and one CD8 memory plate. Points from the study as a whole: Memory subsets generally showed lower estimated richness than naive subsets.

Sequencing used immunoSEQ multiplex PCR; TCRdb keeps in-frame clones, though not all of them. The sample yields hundreds of thousands of clones, almost 97% seen once. Germline V gene lookup returns CDR1 KGHSH and CDR2 LQKENI. There are 15 residues in the CDR3. V was cut by 3 bases and J by 3 bases, with 12 bases left in between. On this clone itself: Its antigen is currently unknown.

The origin of this receptor is a woman aged 25 to 45 in good health. V is TRBV18 and J is TRBJ2-1; tentative D call: TRBD2 (6 bases). The sample consisted of naive CD4+ T cells sorted from blood. Noted subset: CD45RA+ positively selected. The CDR3 bases are TGTGCCAGCTCACCGGCGGGGCAAAACTACAATGAGCAGTTCTTC. This gives the protein CASSPAGQNYNEQFF.